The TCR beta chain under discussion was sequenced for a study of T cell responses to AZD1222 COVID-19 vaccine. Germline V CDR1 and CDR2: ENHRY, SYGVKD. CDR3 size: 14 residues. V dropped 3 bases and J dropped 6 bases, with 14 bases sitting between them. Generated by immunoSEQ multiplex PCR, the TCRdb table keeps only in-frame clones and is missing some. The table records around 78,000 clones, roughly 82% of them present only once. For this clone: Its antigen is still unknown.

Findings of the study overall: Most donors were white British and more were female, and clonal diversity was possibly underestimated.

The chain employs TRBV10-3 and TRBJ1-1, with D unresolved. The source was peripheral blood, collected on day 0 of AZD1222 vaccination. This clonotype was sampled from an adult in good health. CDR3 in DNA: TGTGCCATCAGTGAATTCCAGACAAACGCTGAAGCTTTCTTT. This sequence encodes CAISEFQTNAEAFF.